This T cell receptor beta chain was identified in a study of metastatic and nonmetastatic thyroid tumors. Study-level background: Where malignant and benign thyroid patients were concerned, repertoires were compared across blood and tumor or nodule tissue.

Study-wide points: For both blood and tumor, malignant thyroid tumors reportedly showed significantly higher TCR beta diversity than benign nodules did.

As originally analysed: The authors used CDR3 differences across clinicopathological groups to build a distant-metastasis classifier for papillary thyroid cancer. TCRdb re-called the PCR reads via MiXCR. TCRdb, not the original authors, processed these V and J calls. Altogether 15,000 to 20,000 clones are present, around a third being singletons, with the ten largest covering about 13%. Thyroid surgery had not been preceded by any treatment in any patient. Germline values: CDR1 SEHNR, CDR2 FQNEAQ (reference sequence). The CDR3 loop spans 14 amino acids. V was cut by 3 bases and J by 2 bases, with 8 bases left in between. Worth noting for this clone: Its target is not known.

The chain joins TRBV7-9 to TRBJ1-5; D gene ambiguous. Material: tumor tissue. The sequence was collected from a male donor with papillary thyroid cancer or a benign thyroid nodule (not recorded which). Some clones in this sample may be carry-over from other donors' samples. The CDR3 sequence is CASSFLGGNQPQHF. The CDR3 bases are TGTGCCAGCAGCTTCCTAGGTGGCAATCAGCCCCAGCATTTT.